This entry concerns a single T cell receptor (beta chain). The antigen is unknown. This sample was taken from a study of cytomegalovirus exposure and HLA in healthy donors. Study-level results: TCR beta chain V- and J-gene trimming was linked, in a later analysis, to a missense variant in DCLRE1C.

There were likely unrecorded immune exposures, though donors were nominally healthy when sampled. This PCR relied on a set of 60 Vbeta primers and 13 Jbeta primers. TCRdb's copy holds only in-frame clones and misses some; the assay was immunoSEQ multiplex PCR. Reported are 150,000 to 200,000 clones; the ten largest clones contain about 0.79%. The sequence derives from a woman under 30 in good health and CMV-seropositive. The specimen was PBMCs.

Written as DNA, the CDR3 is TGTGCCAGCAGCTTAGTGGGGACTAGTGGCACAGATACGCAGTATTTT. Its protein is CASSLVGTSGTDTQYF. The gene calls are TRBV7-6 and TRBJ2-3; TRBD2 matches at 8 bases. CDR1 SGHVS and CDR2 FNYEAQ come from the germline V gene. CDR3 length: 16 amino acids. The J segment lost 1 base and the V segment lost 1 base, leaving 4 bases of the junction unmatched.